The source of this T cell receptor beta chain is a study of cytomegalovirus exposure and HLA in healthy donors. General observations from the study: HLA alleles were associated with around 17,000 TCR beta sequences in a later analysis at 0.05 false discovery rate. The authors reported that TCR beta sequences could predict HLA-A and HLA-B alleles. These predictions were accurate for most subjects in the first cohort. For cytomegalovirus status, the classifier reportedly gave diagnoses with high specificity and sensitivity.

Germline CDR1 MGHRA, CDR2 YSYEKL. The CDR3 is 15 residues long. Trimming pared 2 bases from V and 4 bases from J, leaving 15 bases between. It was with 60 Vbeta and 13 Jbeta primers that the PCR ran. Assay: immunoSEQ multiplex PCR; the TCRdb copy retains only in-frame clones and omits some. The repertoire holds more than 80,000 clones, with around 83% as singletons. Worth noting for this clone: No antigen is known for it.

Source material: PBMCs. This TCR derives from a female donor in good health and CMV-seropositive. The chain is built from TRBV4-1 and TRBJ2-7; a weak D match, TRBD2 (5 bases). The CDR3 reads CASSQLGSIRYEQYF. The CDR3 bases are TGCGCCAGCAGCCAACTTGGGAGTATAAGGTACGAGCAGTACTTC.